These 2 T cell receptor beta chains were all obtained from the same sample, sequenced in a study of technical replicates of blood from a handful of donors. The repertoire was sequenced with immunoSEQ multiplex PCR; TCRdb's copy has only in-frame clones and lacks some. The table lists about 100,000 clones, roughly 94% of them singletons. Source material: T cells isolated from PBMCs. The receptor source for this set is a human donor in good health.

The chain joins TRBV18 to TRBJ2-7; TRBD1 matches 11 bases. The length of the CDR3 is 13 residues. Germline V CDR1 and CDR2: KGHSH, LQKENI. V gave up 5 bases and J gave up 3 bases; unmatched junction bases: 0. The CDR3 sequence is CASSGTGGYEQYF. The CDR3 DNA reads TGTGCCAGCTCAGGGACAGGGGGCTACGAGCAGTACTTC.

The chain recombines TRBV4-3 with TRBJ2-2; TRBD2 matches 7 bases. Germline CDR1 reads LGHNA; CDR2 reads YSLEER. With 0 bases clipped from V and 11 bases from J, the junction kept 6 bases outside the gene matches. The CDR3 contains 14 residues. CDR3 in DNA: TGCGCCAGCAGCCAAGATCTTGGGGGACTAGAGCTGTTTTTT. Amino acids: CASSQDLGGLELFF.